This T cell receptor beta chain was sequenced during a study of beta chain features in type 1 diabetes (dated by TCRdb to between 2018 and 2020). Some background on the complete study: Mean age, gender distribution, total cell number and subset yield were not different between patients and healthy donors. Across all samples, around 100 million sorted cells were examined, and cell number per subset correlated strongly with RNA yield. In the study, recently diagnosed type 1 diabetes patients and matched healthy donors were compared on the TCRB repertoires of their sorted circulating CD4+ T cell subsets. Naive and central memory subsets were obtained from all 30 or so donors, but regulatory and stem cell-like memory subsets were isolated from only 8 patients and roughly 8 healthy donors.

Each donor gave one peripheral blood draw, approximately 120 mL on average, collected into heparinised tubes. Using a panel that included CD45RO, CCR7, CD25, CD127, CD95 and CD27, naive, central memory, regulatory and stem cell-like memory CD4+ T cells were sorted on a BD FACSAria II. Purity was above 95% for every sorted population. PBMCs were separated immediately by Lymphoprep density gradient centrifugation and were stained directly, without being cultured. To minimize batch effects, samples were stained and sorted in pairs, one healthy donor with one patient per experiment. Taken from cysteine to phenylalanine, the CDR3 has 15 residues. Only the CDR3 part of the read is kept: 45 bases, read in frame from the first base. The trim is 0 bases for V and 4 bases for J, with a gap of 12 bases between the germline ends. Reading the germline V gene gives CDR1 SGDLS and CDR2 YYNGEE. The full study reports these points: Shorter templates might have been favored by PCR, but patient and control samples were amplified and corrected together, so both groups would have been affected equally by any skew. Patients with type 1 diabetes made fewer insertions and deleted more nucleotides at VDJ recombination sites, implying thymic rearrangement abnormalities. The naive, central memory and regulatory TCRB repertoires appeared to resemble one another more closely among patients than among healthy donors. Only small numbers of individuals were included in the HLA sub-analyses, which left unresolved whether HLA type had any influence on TCRB rearrangement. In all four CD4+ subsets, TCRB CDR3 length was moderately but significantly shorter in type 1 diabetes patients. Because cDNA was sequenced instead of genomic DNA, activated cells with high expression could be over-represented, although the groups did not differ in activation or CD3 levels.

As to this clone: No cognate antigen has been identified for it. No per-base quality is available; no much larger clone lies one base away.

The entire isolated RNA was reverse transcribed using the High Capacity cDNA Reverse Transcription Kit, and thus expressed TCRB transcripts were sequenced. Deep immunoSEQ sequencing was performed on naive, central memory and regulatory T cell samples, with an average of approximately 3.9 million total reads per sample. After sorted cells were lysed in RLT buffer, RNA was extracted with DNase-treated RNeasy Micro or Mini kits, with the choice depending on cell number. To prevent cross-contamination, every cell subset was processed on its own, while patient and healthy donor samples were processed together. Using the immunoSEQ multiplex PCR, TCRB sequences were amplified from cDNA into 87-bp fragments spanning the CDR3 region. The amplicons were sequenced using the Illumina HiSeq platform. The paper's processing steps were these. PCR bias was computationally corrected using synthetic template baselines, reads within Hamming distance 2 were collapsed, and singletons that could not be merged were discarded. Reads were aligned against IMGT to assign V, D and J genes, CDR3 length and insertions or deletions at six rearrangement sites. Within each subset, clonotype counts were normalized to sorted cell number, and only after that were true diversity and Gini coefficients computed with the tcR R package. The overlap coefficient, calculated on TCRB nucleotide sequences, was used to measure repertoire sharing. Out-of-frame TCRB sequences from naive cells were analyzed to stand in for the pre-selection repertoire. Drawn from immuneACCESS, this table holds only the in-frame rearrangements with V and J called that TCRdb kept. Clones are partly lost; checked studies trace under half to an unresolved V gene and leave the rest unexplained. The V and J calls and clone size were taken over from that table, and D and trimming were inferred from the DNA. The sample table lists 150,000 to 200,000 clones, 63% of them with a count of one. Clones ranked in the top ten supply about 0.091% of the sample.

Recombination linked TRBV9 to TRBJ2-3; 5 matching bases give a weak D call of TRBD2. The specimen sequenced was naive CD4+ T cells from blood. Read against the paper, the sample's cell subset or site label means: true naive CD4+ T cells. The origin of this receptor is a young man with type 1 diabetes. Read as DNA, the sequence is TGTGCCAGCAGCGTAGCGGGATTCACCCCAGATACGCAGTATTTT. The resulting protein is CASSVAGFTPDTQYF.